The entry below gives a single T cell receptor (beta chain) sequence along with its context. Its antigen is still unknown. The input lacks base qualities; no much larger clone sits a single base away. This sample stems from a study of control samples from healthy donors and cancer patients (dated by TCRdb to about 2020). The CDR3, from cysteine to phenylalanine, totals 14 residues. The CDR3 DNA has 42 bases and is translated from base 1. The germline V gene specifies KGHSH as CDR1 and LQKENI as CDR2. V is reduced by 3 bases and J by 6 bases, leaving a spacing of 14 bases between them. Library generation was performed with the immunoSEQ multiplex PCR assay. TCRdb holds this immuneACCESS table with in-frame rearrangements only. Some clones are missing; in checked studies, unresolved V genes explain under half, and the rest has no known cause. Recorded for this sample are 120,000 to 150,000 clones; approximately 93% of them occurred a single time. The ten biggest clones cover 5.8% of the sample.

Specimen: blood. This clonotype originated in a man aged 18 to 29 in good health. The sequence links TRBV18 to TRBJ1-2, with the D gene not confidently named. The DNA reads as follows: TGTGCCAGCTCACCGACGGATGTGGGCGATGGCTACACCTTC. It is translated as CASSPTDVGDGYTF.